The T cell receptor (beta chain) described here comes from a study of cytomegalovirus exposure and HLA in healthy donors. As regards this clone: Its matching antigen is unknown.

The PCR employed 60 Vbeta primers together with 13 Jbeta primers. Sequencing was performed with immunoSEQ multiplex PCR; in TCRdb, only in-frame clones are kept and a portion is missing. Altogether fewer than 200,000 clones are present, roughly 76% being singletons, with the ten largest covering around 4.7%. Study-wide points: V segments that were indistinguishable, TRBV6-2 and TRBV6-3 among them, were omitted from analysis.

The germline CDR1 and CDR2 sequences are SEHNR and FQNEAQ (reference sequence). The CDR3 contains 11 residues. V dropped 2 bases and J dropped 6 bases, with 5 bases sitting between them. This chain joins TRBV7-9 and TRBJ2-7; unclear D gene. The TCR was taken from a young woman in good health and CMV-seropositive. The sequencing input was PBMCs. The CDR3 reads CASSLLPEQYF. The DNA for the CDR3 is TGTGCCAGCAGCTTACTCCCCGAGCAGTACTTC.